This T cell receptor beta chain was recovered during a study of cytomegalovirus exposure and HLA in healthy donors. Study findings and constraints: Cytomegalovirus-associated status was assigned to 164 TCR beta chains. Earlier findings revealed that most TCR beta V segments proved productive either about 87% or about 30% of the time.

PCR employed 60 Vbeta and 13 Jbeta primers. Clones were sequenced by immunoSEQ multiplex PCR, and TCRdb holds only the in-frame ones, with some missing. This sample's table has about 150,000 clones. Comment on this clone: Its antigen is currently unknown.

The V end was cut by 4 bases, the J end by 6 bases, with 18 bases between. In germline, CDR1 is MDHEN, CDR2 SYDVKM. This CDR3 comprises 15 residues. This TCR derives from a woman aged 45-65 years in good health and CMV-seronegative. The chain carries TRBV28 and TRBJ1-2; perhaps TRBD1 as D (6 bases). The source material was PBMCs. The CDR3 DNA follows: TGTGCCAGCAGTTATGCCAGGGGCGAACGCCATGGCTACACCTTC. The encoded protein is CASSYARGERHGYTF.